These T cell receptor beta chains were read from a single sample in a study of blood T cell repertoires in COVID-19. Produced via immunoSEQ multiplex PCR; TCRdb's table is partial and in-frame only. This table has roughly 380,000 clones, about 85% appearing once. The material sequenced was peripheral blood. The source is a woman younger than 30 with acute or convalescent COVID-19. Both conserved end residues are part of each CDR3. The D gene is left open where the match is weak. Only part of the rows carry a size: once, few, many, or a class if the clone is expanded.

D gene: TRBD1; V gene: TRBV5-4; clone size: few; J gene: TRBJ1-4; CDR3 protein: CASSLAGGQGEKLFF; CDR3 DNA: TGTGCCAGCAGCTTGGCCGGGGGACAGGGAGAAAAACTGTTTTTT
D gene: TRBD1; V gene: TRBV6-1; clone size: many; J gene: TRBJ1-5; CDR3 protein: CASSDRDRSNQPQHF; CDR3 DNA: TGTGCCAGCAGTGACAGGGACAGAAGCAATCAGCCCCAGCATTTT
D gene: TRBD1; V gene: TRBV7-2; clone size: -; J gene: TRBJ1-1; CDR3 protein: CASSAGTANTEAFF; CDR3 DNA: TGTGCCAGCAGCGCCGGGACAGCGAACACTGAAGCTTTCTTT
D gene: TRBD1; V gene: TRBV15; clone size: -; J gene: TRBJ2-3; CDR3 protein: CATSRARIDRGTDTQYF; CDR3 DNA: TGTGCCACCAGCAGAGCCCGAATCGACAGGGGCACAGATACGCAGTATTTT
D gene: -; V gene: TRBV28; clone size: -; J gene: TRBJ2-1; CDR3 protein: CASSSPGQGWNEQFF; CDR3 DNA: TGTGCCAGCAGTTCTCCGGGACAAGGATGGAATGAGCAGTTCTTC
D gene: -; V gene: TRBV7-9; clone size: -; J gene: TRBJ2-7; CDR3 protein: CASSLEVVSGEQYF; CDR3 DNA: TGTGCCAGCAGCTTAGAGGTCGTCTCCGGGGAGCAGTACTTC
D gene: -; V gene: TRBV5-4; clone size: few; J gene: TRBJ1-4; CDR3 protein: CASSLDSPNEKLFF; CDR3 DNA: TGTGCCAGCAGCTTGGACAGCCCCAATGAAAAACTGTTTTTT
D gene: -; V gene: TRBV6-5; clone size: few; J gene: TRBJ1-1; CDR3 protein: CASMGPALNTEAFF; CDR3 DNA: TGTGCCAGTATGGGGCCAGCGTTGAACACTGAAGCTTTCTTT
D gene: TRBD2; V gene: TRBV19; clone size: -; J gene: TRBJ2-1; CDR3 protein: CASSIQGLAGSNEQFF; CDR3 DNA: TGTGCCAGTAGTATACAAGGACTAGCGGGATCCAATGAGCAGTTCTTC
D gene: -; V gene: TRBV6-6; clone size: -; J gene: TRBJ1-1; CDR3 protein: CASSYLGLNTEAFF; CDR3 DNA: TGTGCCAGCAGTTACCTGGGGCTGAACACTGAAGCTTTCTTT
D gene: TRBD2; V gene: TRBV20-1; clone size: -; J gene: TRBJ2-1; CDR3 protein: CSASPSGSVHEQFF; CDR3 DNA: TGCAGTGCTAGTCCTAGCGGGAGCGTACATGAGCAGTTCTTC
D gene: TRBD1; V gene: TRBV7-9; clone size: once; J gene: TRBJ1-2; CDR3 protein: CASSLGDRAVDGYTF; CDR3 DNA: TGTGCCAGCAGCTTAGGGGACAGGGCTGTGGATGGCTACACCTTC
D gene: -; V gene: TRBV7-2; clone size: -; J gene: TRBJ1-6; CDR3 protein: CASSLVSGQLTPLHF; CDR3 DNA: TGTGCCAGCAGCTTAGTAAGCGGGCAATTAACACCCCTCCACTTT
D gene: TRBD1; V gene: TRBV7-9; clone size: -; J gene: TRBJ1-2; CDR3 protein: CASSLPGQGIYYTF; CDR3 DNA: TGTGCCAGCAGCTTACCCGGACAGGGTATATACTACACCTTC
D gene: TRBD1; V gene: TRBV6-1; clone size: -; J gene: TRBJ1-2; CDR3 protein: CASSESPLDRGGYTF; CDR3 DNA: TGTGCCAGCAGTGAATCCCCCCTCGACAGGGGTGGCTACACCTTC
D gene: TRBD1; V gene: TRBV24-1; clone size: -; J gene: TRBJ2-7; CDR3 protein: CATSDGQGAPNEQYF; CDR3 DNA: TGTGCCACCAGTGATGGACAGGGGGCGCCCAACGAGCAGTACTTC
D gene: -; V gene: TRBV7-9; clone size: -; J gene: TRBJ1-1; CDR3 protein: CASSLQGAEAFF; CDR3 DNA: TGTGCCAGCAGCTTACAGGGCGCTGAAGCTTTCTTT
D gene: -; V gene: TRBV4-2; clone size: -; J gene: TRBJ2-7; CDR3 protein: CASSSGEASPYEQYF; CDR3 DNA: TGTGCCAGCAGCAGTGGTGAGGCTAGCCCATACGAGCAGTACTTC
D gene: TRBD2; V gene: TRBV5-4; clone size: -; J gene: TRBJ2-3; CDR3 protein: CASSAKVFSGADTQYF; CDR3 DNA: TGTGCCAGCAGCGCTAAAGTTTTCAGCGGGGCAGATACGCAGTATTTT
D gene: TRBD2; V gene: TRBV2; clone size: -; J gene: TRBJ2-1; CDR3 protein: CASPGPSGYNEQFF; CDR3 DNA: TGTGCCAGCCCCGGGCCTAGCGGTTACAATGAGCAGTTCTTC
D gene: -; V gene: TRBV12-3/TRBV12-4; clone size: -; J gene: TRBJ1-1; CDR3 protein: CASTDIGEAFF; CDR3 DNA: TGTGCCAGCACCGACATTGGTGAAGCTTTCTTT
D gene: -; V gene: TRBV24-1; clone size: -; J gene: TRBJ1-4; CDR3 protein: CATSRQGSEKLFF; CDR3 DNA: TGTGCCACCAGTCGGCAGGGTAGTGAAAAACTGTTTTTT
D gene: -; V gene: TRBV7-8; clone size: -; J gene: TRBJ2-2; CDR3 protein: CASSFLGELFF; CDR3 DNA: TGTGCCAGCAGCTTCTTGGGGGAGCTGTTTTTT
D gene: -; V gene: TRBV3-1/TRBV3-2; clone size: -; J gene: TRBJ2-7; CDR3 protein: CASSQSVYEQYF; CDR3 DNA: TGTGCCAGCAGCCAATCGGTCTACGAGCAGTACTTC
D gene: TRBD1; V gene: TRBV28; clone size: -; J gene: TRBJ1-5; CDR3 protein: CASSQGTGLNQPQHF; CDR3 DNA: TGTGCCAGCAGTCAAGGGACAGGGTTGAATCAGCCCCAGCATTTT
D gene: -; V gene: TRBV11-2; clone size: -; J gene: TRBJ2-3; CDR3 protein: CASSLDGRITDTQYF; CDR3 DNA: TGTGCCAGCAGCTTAGATGGGCGTATCACAGATACGCAGTATTTT
D gene: -; V gene: TRBV2; clone size: -; J gene: TRBJ1-6; CDR3 protein: CASTPLPGQLSTLHF; CDR3 DNA: TGTGCCAGCACCCCTCTACCGGGACAACTTTCCACCCTCCACTTT
D gene: TRBD1; V gene: TRBV2; clone size: once; J gene: TRBJ1-4; CDR3 protein: CASREGTGGNEKLFF; CDR3 DNA: TGTGCCAGCAGAGAAGGGACAGGAGGTAATGAAAAACTGTTTTTT
D gene: -; V gene: TRBV6-5; clone size: -; J gene: TRBJ2-3; CDR3 protein: CASSYSGDWQYF; CDR3 DNA: TGTGCCAGCAGTTACTCCGGGGATTGGCAGTATTTT
D gene: TRBD2; V gene: TRBV24-1; clone size: -; J gene: TRBJ2-3; CDR3 protein: CATSEQGLAGDTDTQYF; CDR3 DNA: TGTGCCACCAGTGAACAGGGACTAGCGGGGGACACAGATACGCAGTATTTT
D gene: -; V gene: TRBV7-8; clone size: -; J gene: TRBJ2-2; CDR3 protein: CASSSERGSNTGELFF; CDR3 DNA: TGTGCCAGCAGTTCAGAGAGGGGGAGTAACACCGGGGAGCTGTTTTTT
D gene: -; V gene: TRBV9; clone size: -; J gene: TRBJ2-5; CDR3 protein: CASSAGVAGRGETQYF; CDR3 DNA: TGTGCCAGCAGCGCGGGAGTAGCCGGGCGGGGAGAGACCCAGTACTTC
D gene: -; V gene: TRBV6-5; clone size: -; J gene: TRBJ1-5; CDR3 protein: CASRSLDSNQPQHF; CDR3 DNA: TGTGCCAGCAGGAGTTTAGATAGCAATCAGCCCCAGCATTTT
D gene: -; V gene: TRBV5-1; clone size: -; J gene: TRBJ2-2; CDR3 protein: CASTGSSGMNTGELFF; CDR3 DNA: TGCGCCAGCACCGGGAGTTCCGGGATGAACACCGGGGAGCTGTTTTTT
D gene: -; V gene: TRBV5-1; clone size: -; J gene: TRBJ1-3; CDR3 protein: CASSQDRSLGNTIYF; CDR3 DNA: TGCGCCAGCAGCCAAGACAGGTCCCTTGGAAACACCATATATTTT
D gene: TRBD1; V gene: TRBV6-5; clone size: -; J gene: TRBJ2-7; CDR3 protein: CASSRDRNYEQYF; CDR3 DNA: TGTGCCAGTTCACGGGACAGAAATTACGAGCAGTACTTC
D gene: -; V gene: TRBV9; clone size: -; J gene: TRBJ2-5; CDR3 protein: CASSVATAYQETQYF; CDR3 DNA: TGTGCCAGCAGCGTAGCTACCGCGTACCAAGAGACCCAGTACTTC
D gene: -; V gene: TRBV9; clone size: -; J gene: TRBJ1-1; CDR3 protein: CASSEPPGEAFF; CDR3 DNA: TGTGCCAGCAGCGAACCCCCAGGTGAAGCTTTCTTT
D gene: -; V gene: TRBV27; clone size: once; J gene: TRBJ1-2; CDR3 protein: CASSLEASGRNGYTF; CDR3 DNA: TGTGCCAGCAGTTTGGAGGCGTCAGGACGGAATGGCTACACCTTC
D gene: -; V gene: TRBV14; clone size: -; J gene: TRBJ2-5; CDR3 protein: CASSQRLGWGKETQYF; CDR3 DNA: TGTGCCAGCAGCCAGAGACTAGGATGGGGAAAAGAGACCCAGTACTTC
D gene: -; V gene: TRBV6-5; clone size: -; J gene: TRBJ2-4; CDR3 protein: CASSPEWGAKNIQYF; CDR3 DNA: TGTGCCAGCAGTCCGGAGTGGGGCGCCAAAAACATTCAGTACTTC
D gene: -; V gene: TRBV13; clone size: -; J gene: TRBJ2-3; CDR3 protein: CASSATRWGDTQYF; CDR3 DNA: TGTGCCAGCAGCGCGACTAGATGGGGAGATACGCAGTATTTT
D gene: TRBD2; V gene: TRBV6-1; clone size: -; J gene: TRBJ2-6; CDR3 protein: CASSAGTSRRTGANVLTF; CDR3 DNA: TGTGCCAGCAGTGCCGGGACTAGTCGACGCACCGGGGCCAACGTCCTGACTTTC
D gene: -; V gene: TRBV4-2; clone size: once; J gene: TRBJ1-5; CDR3 protein: CASSQDRGSNQPQHF; CDR3 DNA: TGTGCCAGCAGCCAAGATAGGGGTAGCAATCAGCCCCAGCATTTT
D gene: -; V gene: TRBV9; clone size: many; J gene: TRBJ1-4; CDR3 protein: CASSVEGGNEKLFF; CDR3 DNA: TGTGCCAGCAGCGTAGAGGGAGGCAATGAAAAACTGTTTTTT
D gene: TRBD2; V gene: TRBV7-6; clone size: -; J gene: TRBJ2-5; CDR3 protein: CASSLDATGGPETQYF; CDR3 DNA: TGTGCCAGCAGCTTAGACGCCACGGGGGGGCCGGAGACCCAGTACTTC
D gene: TRBD1; V gene: TRBV13; clone size: -; J gene: TRBJ1-4; CDR3 protein: CASSARQGGEKLFF; CDR3 DNA: TGTGCCAGCAGCGCACGACAGGGCGGTGAAAAACTGTTTTTT
D gene: -; V gene: TRBV29-1; clone size: once; J gene: TRBJ1-2; CDR3 protein: CSVERVSDRYDEGGYTF; CDR3 DNA: TGCAGCGTTGAACGGGTGTCGGACAGATACGACGAGGGTGGCTACACCTTC
D gene: TRBD1; V gene: TRBV19; clone size: -; J gene: TRBJ1-2; CDR3 protein: CAILRQESISSGGAVYGYTF; CDR3 DNA: TGTGCCATCCTACGCCAAGAGAGTATAAGTTCAGGGGGCGCGGTCTATGGCTACACCTTC
D gene: -; V gene: TRBV2; clone size: -; J gene: TRBJ2-2; CDR3 protein: CASHGGTGELFF; CDR3 DNA: TGTGCCAGCCATGGGGGGACCGGGGAGCTGTTTTTT
D gene: -; V gene: TRBV12-3/TRBV12-4; clone size: -; J gene: TRBJ2-3; CDR3 protein: CASSSHTDTQYF; CDR3 DNA: TGTGCCAGCAGTTCACACACAGATACGCAGTATTTT
D gene: -; V gene: TRBV27; clone size: -; J gene: TRBJ2-3; CDR3 protein: CASSLGAGGRGGAQYF; CDR3 DNA: TGTGCCAGCAGTTTAGGGGCAGGAGGCCGTGGCGGGGCGCAGTATTTT